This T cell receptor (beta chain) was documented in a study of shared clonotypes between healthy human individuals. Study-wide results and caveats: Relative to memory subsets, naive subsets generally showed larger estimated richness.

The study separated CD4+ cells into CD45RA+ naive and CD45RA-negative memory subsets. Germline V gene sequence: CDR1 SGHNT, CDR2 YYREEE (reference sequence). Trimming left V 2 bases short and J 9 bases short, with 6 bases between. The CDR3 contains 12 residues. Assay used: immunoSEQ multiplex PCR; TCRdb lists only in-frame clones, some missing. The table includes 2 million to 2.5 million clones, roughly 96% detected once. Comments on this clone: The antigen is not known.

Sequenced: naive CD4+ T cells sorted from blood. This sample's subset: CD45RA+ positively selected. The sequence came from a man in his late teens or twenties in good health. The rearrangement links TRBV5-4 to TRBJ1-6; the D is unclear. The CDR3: CASSFAGSPLHF. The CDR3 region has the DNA TGTGCCAGCAGCTTTGCTGGTTCACCCCTCCACTTT. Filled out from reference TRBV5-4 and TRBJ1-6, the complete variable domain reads ETGVTQSPTHLIKTRGQQVTLRCSSQSGHNTVSWYQQALGQGPQFIFQYYREEENGRGNFPPRFSGLQFPNYSSELNVNALELDDSALYLCASSFAGSPLHFGNGTRLTVT.